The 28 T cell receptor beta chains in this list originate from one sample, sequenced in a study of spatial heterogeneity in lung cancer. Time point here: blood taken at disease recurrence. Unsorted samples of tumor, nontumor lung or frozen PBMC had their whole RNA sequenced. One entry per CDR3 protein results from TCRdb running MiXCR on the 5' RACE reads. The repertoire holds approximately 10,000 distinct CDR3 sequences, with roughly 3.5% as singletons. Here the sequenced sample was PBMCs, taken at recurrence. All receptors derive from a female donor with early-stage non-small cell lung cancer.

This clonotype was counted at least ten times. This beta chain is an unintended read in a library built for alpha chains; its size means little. CDR3 protein: CASSRGERNEQFF. The CDR3 region has the DNA TGTGCCAGCAGTCGTGGGGAGCGAAATGAGCAGTTCTTC. The V and J genes are TRBV2 and TRBJ2-1; perhaps TRBD2 as D (5 bases). Germline V CDR1 and CDR2: SNHLY, FYNNEI. CDR3 size: 13 residues. Trimming pared 5 bases from V and 7 bases from J, leaving 12 bases between.

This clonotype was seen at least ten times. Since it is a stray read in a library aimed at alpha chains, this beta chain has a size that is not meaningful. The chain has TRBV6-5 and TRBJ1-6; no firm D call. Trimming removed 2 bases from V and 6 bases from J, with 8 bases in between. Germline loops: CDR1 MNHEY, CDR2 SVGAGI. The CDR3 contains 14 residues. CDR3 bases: TGTGCCAGCAGTTACAGACGGGGTAATTCACCCCTCCACTTT. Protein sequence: CASSYRRGNSPLHF.

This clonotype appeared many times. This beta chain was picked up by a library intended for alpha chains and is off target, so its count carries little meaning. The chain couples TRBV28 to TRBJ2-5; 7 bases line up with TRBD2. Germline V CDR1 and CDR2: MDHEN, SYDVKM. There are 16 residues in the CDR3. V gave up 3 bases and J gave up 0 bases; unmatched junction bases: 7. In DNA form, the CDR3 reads TGTGCCAGCAGTTTGGGGGGGATAGGTTACCAAGAGACCCAGTACTTC. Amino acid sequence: CASSLGGIGYQETQYF.

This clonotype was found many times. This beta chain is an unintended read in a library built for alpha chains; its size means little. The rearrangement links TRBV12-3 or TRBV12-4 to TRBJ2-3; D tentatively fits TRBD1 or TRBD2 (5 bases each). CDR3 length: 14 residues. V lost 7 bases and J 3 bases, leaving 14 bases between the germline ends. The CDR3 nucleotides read TGTGCCAGCAAATCAGGGACGGGGACAGATACGCAGTATTTT. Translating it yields CASKSGTGTDTQYF.

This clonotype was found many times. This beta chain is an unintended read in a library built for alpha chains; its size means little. As DNA, the CDR3 is TGCAGTGCTAGAAATAGTCAGGGAATCTACGAGCAGTACTTC. Amino acid sequence: CSARNSQGIYEQYF. The rearrangement joins TRBV20-1 to TRBJ2-7, with D tentatively TRBD1 (5 bases). The CDR3 sequence is 14 residues long. Germline loops: CDR1 DFQATT, CDR2 SNEGSKA (reference sequence). Trimming cost V 2 bases and J 3 bases, with 14 bases left between them.

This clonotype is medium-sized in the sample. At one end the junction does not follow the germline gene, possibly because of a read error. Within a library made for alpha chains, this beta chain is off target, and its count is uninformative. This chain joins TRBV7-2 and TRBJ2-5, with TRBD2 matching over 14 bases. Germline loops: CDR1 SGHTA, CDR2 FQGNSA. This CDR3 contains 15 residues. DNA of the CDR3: TGTGCCAGCAGCTTAGAGCGACTAGCGGGGGGGCCGCAAATCTTC. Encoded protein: CASSLERLAGGPQIF.

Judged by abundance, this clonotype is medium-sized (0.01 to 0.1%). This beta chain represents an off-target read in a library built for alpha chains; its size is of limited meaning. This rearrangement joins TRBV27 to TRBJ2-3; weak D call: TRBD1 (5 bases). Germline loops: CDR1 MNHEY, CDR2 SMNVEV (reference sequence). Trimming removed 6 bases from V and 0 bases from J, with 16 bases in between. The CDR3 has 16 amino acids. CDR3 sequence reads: CASSPRRGTSTDTQYF. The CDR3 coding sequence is TGTGCCAGCAGCCCCCGAAGGGGAACGAGCACAGATACGCAGTATTTT.

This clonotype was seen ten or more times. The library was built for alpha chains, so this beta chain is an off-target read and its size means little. The CDR3: CASSPRQRYEQYF. The CDR3, as DNA: TGTGCCAGCAGCCCCCGACAACGCTACGAGCAGTACTTC. The chain uses TRBV3-1 and TRBJ2-7; D gene unclear. CDR1 is LGHDT, CDR2 YNNKEL, per germline (reference sequence). The CDR3 sequence is 13 residues long. V shed 4 bases and J shed 3 bases, with 10 bases lying between them.

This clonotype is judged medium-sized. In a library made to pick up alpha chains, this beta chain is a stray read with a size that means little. The CDR3 region is CSVEDLGGDGYTF. The CDR3 region has the DNA TGCAGCGTTGAAGATCTAGGAGGGGATGGCTACACCTTC. The chain employs TRBV29-1 and TRBJ1-2; the D gene is possibly TRBD1 (5 bases). Per the germline V gene, CDR1 is SQVTM and CDR2 is ANQGSEA. Trimming pared 0 bases from V and 6 bases from J, leaving 11 bases between. This CDR3 has 13 amino acids.

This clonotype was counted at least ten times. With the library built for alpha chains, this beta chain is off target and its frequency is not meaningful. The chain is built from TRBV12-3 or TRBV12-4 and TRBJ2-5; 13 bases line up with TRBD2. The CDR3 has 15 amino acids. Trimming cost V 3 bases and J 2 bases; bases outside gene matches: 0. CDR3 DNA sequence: TGTGCCAGCAGTTTGACTAGCGGGGGGCAAGAGACCCAGTACTTC. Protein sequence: CASSLTSGGQETQYF.

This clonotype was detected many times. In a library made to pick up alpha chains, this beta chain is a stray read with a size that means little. CDR3 sequence reads: CASSGMSTDTQYF. CDR3 sequence (DNA): TGCGCCAGTTCGGGGATGAGCACAGATACGCAGTATTTT. This chain joins TRBV5-1 and TRBJ2-3; maybe TRBD2 (5 bases). Germline lookup yields CDR1 SGHRS and CDR2 YFSETQ. The CDR3 runs 13 residues. V shed 8 bases and J shed 0 bases, with 10 bases lying between them.

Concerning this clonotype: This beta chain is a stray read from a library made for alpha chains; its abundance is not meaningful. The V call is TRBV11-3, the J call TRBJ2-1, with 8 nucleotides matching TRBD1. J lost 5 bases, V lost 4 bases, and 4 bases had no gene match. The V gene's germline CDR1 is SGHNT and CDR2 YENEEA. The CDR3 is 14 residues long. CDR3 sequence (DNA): TGTGCCAGCAGCTCTGGACAGGGACACAATGAGCAGTTCTTC. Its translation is CASSSGQGHNEQFF.

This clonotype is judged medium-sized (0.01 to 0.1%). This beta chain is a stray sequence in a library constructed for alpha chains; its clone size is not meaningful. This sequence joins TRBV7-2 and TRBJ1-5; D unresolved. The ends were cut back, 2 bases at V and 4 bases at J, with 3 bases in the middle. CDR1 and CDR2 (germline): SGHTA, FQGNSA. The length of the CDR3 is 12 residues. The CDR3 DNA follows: TGTGCCAGCAGCTTAAATAATCAGCCCCAGCATTTT. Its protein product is CASSLNNQPQHF.

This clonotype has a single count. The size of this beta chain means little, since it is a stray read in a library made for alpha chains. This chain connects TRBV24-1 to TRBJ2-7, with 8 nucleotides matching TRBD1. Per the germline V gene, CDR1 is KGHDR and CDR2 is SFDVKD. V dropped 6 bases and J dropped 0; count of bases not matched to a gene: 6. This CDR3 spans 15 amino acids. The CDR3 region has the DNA TGTGCCACCAGTTTCGGACAGGGTAGCTCCTACGAGCAGTACTTC. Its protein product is CATSFGQGSSYEQYF.

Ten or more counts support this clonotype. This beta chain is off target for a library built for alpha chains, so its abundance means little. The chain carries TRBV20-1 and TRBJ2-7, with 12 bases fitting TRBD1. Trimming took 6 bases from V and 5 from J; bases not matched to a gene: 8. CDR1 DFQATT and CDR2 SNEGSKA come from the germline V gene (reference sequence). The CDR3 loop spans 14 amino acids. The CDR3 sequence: CSATRGTGGNEQYF. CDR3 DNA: TGCAGTGCCACCAGGGGGACAGGGGGCAACGAGCAGTACTTC.

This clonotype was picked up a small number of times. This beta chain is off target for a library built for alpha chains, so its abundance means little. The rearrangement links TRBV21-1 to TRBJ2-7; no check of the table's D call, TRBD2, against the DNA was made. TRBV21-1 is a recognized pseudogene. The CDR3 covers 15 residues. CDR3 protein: CAILSPGFRYYEQYF. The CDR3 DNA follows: TGTGCCATCTTAAGCCCCGGGTTCCGGTACTACGAGCAGTACTTC.

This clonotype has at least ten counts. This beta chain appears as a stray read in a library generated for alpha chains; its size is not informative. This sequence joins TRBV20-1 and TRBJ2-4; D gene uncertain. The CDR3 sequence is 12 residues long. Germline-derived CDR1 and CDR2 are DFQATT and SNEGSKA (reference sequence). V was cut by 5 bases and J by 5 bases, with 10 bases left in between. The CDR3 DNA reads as TGCAGTGCTCAATTAGGAGAAAACATTCAGTACTTC. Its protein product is CSAQLGENIQYF.

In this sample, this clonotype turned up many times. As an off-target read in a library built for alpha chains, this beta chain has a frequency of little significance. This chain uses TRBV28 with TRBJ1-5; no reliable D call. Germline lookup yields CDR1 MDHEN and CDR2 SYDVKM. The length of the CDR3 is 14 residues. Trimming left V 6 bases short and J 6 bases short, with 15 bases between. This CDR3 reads CASSPGQRFQPQHF. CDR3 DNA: TGTGCCAGCAGCCCCGGCCAGAGATTTCAGCCCCAGCATTTT.

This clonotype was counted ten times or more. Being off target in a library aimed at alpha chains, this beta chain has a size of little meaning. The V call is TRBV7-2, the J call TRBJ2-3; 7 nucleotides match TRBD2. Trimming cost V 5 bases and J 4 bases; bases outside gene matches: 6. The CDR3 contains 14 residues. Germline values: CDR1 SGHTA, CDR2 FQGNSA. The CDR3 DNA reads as TGTGCCAGCAGCATCGGGGGGAGCGCAGATACGCAGTATTTT. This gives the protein CASSIGGSADTQYF.

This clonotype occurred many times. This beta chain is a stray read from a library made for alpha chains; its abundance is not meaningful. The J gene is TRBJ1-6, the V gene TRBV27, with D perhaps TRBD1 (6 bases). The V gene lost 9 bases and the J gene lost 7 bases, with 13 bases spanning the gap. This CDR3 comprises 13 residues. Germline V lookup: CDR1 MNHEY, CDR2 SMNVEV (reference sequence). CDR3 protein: CASHRDKNSPLHF. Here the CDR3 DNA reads TGTGCCAGTCACCGGGACAAGAATTCACCCCTCCACTTT.

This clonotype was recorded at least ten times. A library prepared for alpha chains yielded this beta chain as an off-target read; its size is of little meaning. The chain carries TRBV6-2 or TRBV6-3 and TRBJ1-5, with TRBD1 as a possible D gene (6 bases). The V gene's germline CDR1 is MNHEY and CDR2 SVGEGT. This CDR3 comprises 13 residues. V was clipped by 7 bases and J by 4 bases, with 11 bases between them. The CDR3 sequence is CASNPTGNQPQHF. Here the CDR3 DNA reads TGTGCCAGCAACCCGACAGGTAATCAGCCCCAGCATTTT.

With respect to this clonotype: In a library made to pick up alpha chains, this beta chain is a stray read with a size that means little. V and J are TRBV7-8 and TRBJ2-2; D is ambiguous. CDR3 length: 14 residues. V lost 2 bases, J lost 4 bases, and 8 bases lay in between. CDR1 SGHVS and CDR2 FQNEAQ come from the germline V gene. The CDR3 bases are TGTGCCAGCAGCTTAACCCGCGGCACCGGGGAGCTGTTTTTT. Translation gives CASSLTRGTGELFF.

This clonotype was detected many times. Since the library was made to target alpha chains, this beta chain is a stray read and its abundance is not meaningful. This chain's CDR3 is CASSQDRGRLQFF. For the CDR3, the DNA is TGTGCCAGCAGCCAAGATAGAGGGCGGTTGCAGTTCTTC. The chain joins TRBV4-2 to TRBJ2-1; tentative D call: TRBD2 (5 bases). The CDR3 totals 13 residues. V lost 0 bases to trimming and J lost 12 bases, with 12 bases between them. The germline gives CDR1 LGHNA, CDR2 YNFKEQ.

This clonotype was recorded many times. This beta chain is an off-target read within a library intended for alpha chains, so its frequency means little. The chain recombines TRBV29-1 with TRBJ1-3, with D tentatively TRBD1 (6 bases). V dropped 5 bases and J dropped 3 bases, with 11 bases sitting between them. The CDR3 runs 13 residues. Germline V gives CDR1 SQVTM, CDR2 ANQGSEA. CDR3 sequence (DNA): TGCAGCGTTCGCCCGACAGGTGGAAACACCATATATTTT. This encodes CSVRPTGGNTIYF.

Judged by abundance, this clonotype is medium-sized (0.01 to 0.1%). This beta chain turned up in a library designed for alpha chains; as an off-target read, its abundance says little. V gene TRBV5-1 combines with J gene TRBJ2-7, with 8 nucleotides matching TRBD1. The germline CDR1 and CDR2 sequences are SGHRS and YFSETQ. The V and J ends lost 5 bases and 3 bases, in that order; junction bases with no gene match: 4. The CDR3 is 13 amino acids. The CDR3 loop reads CASSYGTGYEQYF. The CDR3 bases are TGCGCCAGCAGTTACGGGACAGGCTACGAGCAGTACTTC.

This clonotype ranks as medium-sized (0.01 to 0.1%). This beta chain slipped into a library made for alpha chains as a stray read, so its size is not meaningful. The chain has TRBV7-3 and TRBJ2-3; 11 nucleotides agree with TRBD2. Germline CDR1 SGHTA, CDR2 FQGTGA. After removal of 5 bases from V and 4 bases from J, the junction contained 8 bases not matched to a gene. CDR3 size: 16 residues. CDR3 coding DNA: TGTGCCAGCAGCCCCTTAGCGGGGGGGAGGCCAGATACGCAGTATTTT. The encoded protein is CASSPLAGGRPDTQYF.

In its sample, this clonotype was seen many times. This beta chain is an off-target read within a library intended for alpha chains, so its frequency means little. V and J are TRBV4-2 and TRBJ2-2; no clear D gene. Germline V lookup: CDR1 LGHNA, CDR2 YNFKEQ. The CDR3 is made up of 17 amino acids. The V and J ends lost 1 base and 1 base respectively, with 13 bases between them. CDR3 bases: TGTGCCAGCAGCCAAGTTCAGGAAAGTTTGAACACCGGGGAGCTGTTTTTT. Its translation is CASSQVQESLNTGELFF.

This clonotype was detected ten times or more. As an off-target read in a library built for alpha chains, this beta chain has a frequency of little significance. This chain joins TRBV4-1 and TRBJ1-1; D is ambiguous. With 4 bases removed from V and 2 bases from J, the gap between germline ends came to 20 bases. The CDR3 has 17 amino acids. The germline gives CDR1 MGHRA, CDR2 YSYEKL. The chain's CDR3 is CASSPSATLILNTEAFF. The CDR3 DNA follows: TGCGCCAGCAGCCCTTCAGCAACCCTTATATTAAACACTGAAGCTTTCTTT.